This record looks at one T cell receptor (beta chain) sequence and its context. These data come from a study of blood T cell repertoires in COVID-19. Across the whole study: The United States, Italy and Spain were the sources of the acute and convalescent COVID-19 samples. The analysed material was cDNA or gDNA that came from T cells, B-cell-depleted T cells, or PBMCs.

The CDR3 consists of 14 residues. Germline CDR1 and CDR2: LNHDA and SQIVND (reference sequence). V gave up 10 bases and J gave up 2 bases; unmatched junction bases: 10. In the original processing: Amplified reference gene primers provided the basis for estimating nucleated cell counts. Only in-frame clones appear in the TCRdb table, and some are missing; sequencing was by immunoSEQ multiplex PCR. Clone size and the V and J calls come from that table; the DNA yielded D and trimming. The sample holds 92,000 or so clones; approximately 88% are singletons and the top ten take approximately 0.45%. The sequencing input was peripheral blood. The V gene is TRBV19, the J gene TRBJ2-7, with 8 bases matching TRBD1. The clonotype comes from a man aged 55 to 70 with acute or convalescent COVID-19. The CDR3 protein is CATKLTGVAYEQYF. CDR3 coding DNA: TGTGCCACCAAACTGACAGGGGTAGCCTACGAGCAGTACTTC.